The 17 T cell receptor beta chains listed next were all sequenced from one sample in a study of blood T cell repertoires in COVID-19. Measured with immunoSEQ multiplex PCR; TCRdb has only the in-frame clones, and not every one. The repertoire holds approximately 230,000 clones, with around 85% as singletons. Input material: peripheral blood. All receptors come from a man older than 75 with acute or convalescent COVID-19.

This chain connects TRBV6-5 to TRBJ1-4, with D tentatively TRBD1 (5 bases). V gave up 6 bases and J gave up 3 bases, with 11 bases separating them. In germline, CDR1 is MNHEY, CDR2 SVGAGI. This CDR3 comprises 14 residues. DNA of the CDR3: TGTGCCAGCAGGTCAGGGTATCCTAATGAAAAACTGTTTTTT. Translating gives CASRSGYPNEKLFF.

CDR3 sequence (DNA): TGTGCCAGCAGTTCGACGGGTAACTATGGCTACACCTTC. It translates to CASSSTGNYGYTF. This chain uses TRBV12-3 or TRBV12-4 with TRBJ1-2; D uncertain. Trimming left V 4 bases short and J 1 base short, with 7 bases between. The CDR3 runs 13 residues.

The CDR3 DNA reads TGTGCCAGCAGCCTTCCCACGGGGGAGAGGGTCGGGGAGCTGTTTTTT. This gives the protein CASSLPTGERVGELFF. V and J are TRBV5-5 and TRBJ2-2; D may be TRBD2 (6 bases). The germline CDR1 and CDR2 sequences are SGHKS and YYEKEE (reference sequence). The ends were cut back, 4 bases at V and 7 bases at J, with 20 bases in the middle. The CDR3 extends over 16 amino acids.

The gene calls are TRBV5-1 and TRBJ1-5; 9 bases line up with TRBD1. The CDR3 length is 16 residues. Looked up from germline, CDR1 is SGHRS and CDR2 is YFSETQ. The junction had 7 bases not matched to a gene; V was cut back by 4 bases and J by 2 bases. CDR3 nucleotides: TGCGCCAGCAGCCCGGGACAGGGACCCCGCAATCAGCCCCAGCATTTT. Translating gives CASSPGQGPRNQPQHF. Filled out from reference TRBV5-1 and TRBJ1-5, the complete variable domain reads KAGVTQTPRYLIKTRGQQVTLSCSPISGHRSVSWYQQTPGQGLQFLFEYFSETQRNKGNFPGRFSGRQFSNSRSEMNVSTLELGDSALYLCASSPGQGPRNQPQHFGDGTRLSIL.

CDR3 nucleotide sequence: TGCGCCAGCAGCGATGGACAGGGAACAGGAAACACCATATATTTT. Its translation is CASSDGQGTGNTIYF. The gene calls are TRBV5-1 and TRBJ1-3, with TRBD1 matching over 8 bases. The CDR3 consists of 15 residues. The J segment lost 4 bases and the V segment lost 4 bases, leaving 7 bases of the junction unmatched. The V gene's germline CDR1 is SGHRS and CDR2 YFSETQ.

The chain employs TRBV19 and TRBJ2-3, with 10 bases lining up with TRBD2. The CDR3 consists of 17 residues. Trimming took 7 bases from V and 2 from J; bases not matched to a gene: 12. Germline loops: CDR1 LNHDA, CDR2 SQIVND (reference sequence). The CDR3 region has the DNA TGTGCCAGTACCCCCTTAAGGACTAGCGGATCCACAGATACGCAGTATTTT. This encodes CASTPLRTSGSTDTQYF.

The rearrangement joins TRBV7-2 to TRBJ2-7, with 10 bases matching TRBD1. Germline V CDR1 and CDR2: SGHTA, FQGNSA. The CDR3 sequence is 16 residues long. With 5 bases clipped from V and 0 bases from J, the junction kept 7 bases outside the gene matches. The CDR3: CASSPSGTGVSYEQYF. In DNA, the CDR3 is TGTGCCAGCAGCCCTAGTGGGACAGGGGTCTCCTACGAGCAGTACTTC.

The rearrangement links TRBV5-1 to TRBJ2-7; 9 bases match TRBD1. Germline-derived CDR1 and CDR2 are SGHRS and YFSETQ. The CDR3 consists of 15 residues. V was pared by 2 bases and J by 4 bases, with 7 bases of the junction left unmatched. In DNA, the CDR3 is TGCGCCAGCAGCTTCACTCGGGACAGGGCATACGAGCAGTACTTC. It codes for CASSFTRDRAYEQYF.

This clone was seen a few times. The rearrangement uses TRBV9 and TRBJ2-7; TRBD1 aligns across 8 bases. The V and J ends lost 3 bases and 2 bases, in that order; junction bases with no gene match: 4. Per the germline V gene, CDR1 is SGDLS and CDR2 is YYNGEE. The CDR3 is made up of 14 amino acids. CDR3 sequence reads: CASSAQTGAYEQYF. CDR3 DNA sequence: TGTGCCAGCAGCGCACAGACAGGGGCCTACGAGCAGTACTTC.

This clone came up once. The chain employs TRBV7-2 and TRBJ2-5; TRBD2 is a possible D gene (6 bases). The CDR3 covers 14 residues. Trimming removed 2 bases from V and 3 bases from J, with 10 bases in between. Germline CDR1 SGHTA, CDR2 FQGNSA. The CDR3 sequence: CASSLMGLKETQYF. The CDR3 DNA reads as TGTGCCAGCAGCTTAATGGGACTCAAAGAGACCCAGTACTTC.

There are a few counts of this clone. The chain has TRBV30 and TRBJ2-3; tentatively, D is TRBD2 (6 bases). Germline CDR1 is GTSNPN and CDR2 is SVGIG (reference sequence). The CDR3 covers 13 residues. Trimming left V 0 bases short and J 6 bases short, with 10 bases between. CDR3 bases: TGTGCCTGGAGTGTACGAGGGAGGGATACGCAGTATTTT. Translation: CAWSVRGRDTQYF.

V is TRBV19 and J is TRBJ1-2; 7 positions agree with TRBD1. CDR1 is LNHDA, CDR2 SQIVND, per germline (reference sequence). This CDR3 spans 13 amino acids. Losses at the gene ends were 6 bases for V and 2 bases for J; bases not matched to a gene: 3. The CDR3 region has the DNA TGTGCCAGTAGAATGACAGGGAACTATGGCTACACCTTC. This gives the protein CASRMTGNYGYTF.

This CDR3 is CASSSRQVTDTQYF. CDR3 sequence (DNA): TGTGCCAGCAGCTCACGACAGGTAACAGATACGCAGTATTTT. The gene calls are TRBV7-4 and TRBJ2-3; weak D call: TRBD1 (6 bases). This CDR3 spans 14 amino acids. Germline CDR1 is SGHVT and CDR2 is SQSDAQ. V lost 4 bases to trimming and J lost 3 bases, with 11 bases between them.

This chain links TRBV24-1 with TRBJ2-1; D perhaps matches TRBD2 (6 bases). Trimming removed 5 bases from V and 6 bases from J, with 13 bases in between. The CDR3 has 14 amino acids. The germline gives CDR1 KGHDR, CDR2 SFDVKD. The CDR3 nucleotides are TGTGCCACCAGTGGGTGGGAGGCTATCAATGAGCAGTTCTTC. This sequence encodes CATSGWEAINEQFF.

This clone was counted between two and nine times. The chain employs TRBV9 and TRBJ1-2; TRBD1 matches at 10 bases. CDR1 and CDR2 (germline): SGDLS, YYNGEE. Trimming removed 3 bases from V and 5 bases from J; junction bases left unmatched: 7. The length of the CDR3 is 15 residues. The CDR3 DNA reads TGTGCCAGCAGCGCCGGGACAGGGGAGGGGTATGGCTACACCTTC. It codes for CASSAGTGEGYGYTF. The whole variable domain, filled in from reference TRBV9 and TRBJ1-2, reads DSGVTQTPKHLITATGQRVTLRCSPRSGDLSVYWYQQSLDQGLQFLIQYYNGEERAKGNILERFSAQQFPDLHSELNLSSLELGDSALYFCASSAGTGEGYGYTFGSGTRLTVV.

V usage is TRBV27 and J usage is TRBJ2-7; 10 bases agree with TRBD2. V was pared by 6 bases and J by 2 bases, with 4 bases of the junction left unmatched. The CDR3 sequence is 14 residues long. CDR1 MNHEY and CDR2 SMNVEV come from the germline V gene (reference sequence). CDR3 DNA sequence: TGTGCCAGCAGGGGGAGCGGGAGGGCCTACGAGCAGTACTTC. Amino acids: CASRGSGRAYEQYF.

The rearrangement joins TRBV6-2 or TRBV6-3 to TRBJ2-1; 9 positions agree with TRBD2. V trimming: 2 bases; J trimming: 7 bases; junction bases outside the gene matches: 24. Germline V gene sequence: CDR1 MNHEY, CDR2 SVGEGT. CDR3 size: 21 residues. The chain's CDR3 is CASSYTLRQHWREGFGNEQFF. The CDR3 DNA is TGTGCCAGCAGTTACACCCTCAGACAGCATTGGCGGGAGGGCTTTGGGAATGAGCAGTTCTTC.